This T cell receptor beta chain was identified in a study of control samples from healthy donors and cancer patients. Libraries were prepared by immunoSEQ multiplex PCR; TCRdb keeps only in-frame clonotypes and omits some of them. The sample lists around 200,000 clones, roughly 91% seen once, with roughly 1.5% in the top ten. The CDR3 extends over 13 amino acids. Per the germline V gene, CDR1 is MNHEY and CDR2 is SMNVEV (reference sequence). Losses at the gene ends were 3 bases for V and 4 bases for J; bases not matched to a gene: 1. This sequence originates from a man aged 18-30 years in good health. Sequencing was done on a sample of blood. The rearrangement joins TRBV27 to TRBJ2-3; 7 bases map to TRBD2. CDR3 sequence reads: CASSLGGSDTQYF. The CDR3 nucleotides are TGTGCCAGCAGTTTGGGGGGGTCAGATACGCAGTATTTT.